The rows below give T cell receptor beta chains drawn from one sample of a study of STAT3 mutations in large granular lymphocyte leukemia. Using immunoSEQ multiplex PCR, the repertoire was profiled, and TCRdb retains in-frame clones only, with some absent. The table includes tens of thousands of clones, roughly 93% detected once. Sequenced input: peripheral blood mononuclear cells. The receptors come from a middle-aged man with T-cell large granular lymphocyte leukemia. Some clones in this sample may be carry-over from other donors' samples. Each CDR3 is given with its conserved first and last residue. A D gene is named only where the DNA matches it firmly. Only part of the rows carry a size: once, few, many, or a class if the clone is expanded.

j_gene: TRBJ2-7; abundance: -; d_gene: -; v_gene: TRBV18; CDR3aa: CASSPRSYEQYF; CDR3nt: TGTGCCAGCTCACCCCGGTCCTACGAGCAGTACTTC
j_gene: TRBJ1-2; abundance: few; d_gene: -; v_gene: TRBV29-1; CDR3aa: CSAETNYGYTF; CDR3nt: TGCAGCGCCGAGACTAACTATGGCTACACCTTC
j_gene: TRBJ1-5; abundance: -; d_gene: -; v_gene: TRBV25-1; CDR3aa: CASSGPTTNQPQHF; CDR3nt: TGTGCCAGCAGTGGCCCTACAACCAATCAGCCCCAGCATTTT
j_gene: TRBJ1-5; abundance: -; d_gene: TRBD1; v_gene: TRBV2; CDR3aa: CASSPGQRNQPQHF; CDR3nt: TGTGCCAGCAGTCCGGGACAGCGCAATCAGCCCCAGCATTTT
j_gene: TRBJ2-2; abundance: -; d_gene: -; v_gene: TRBV21-1; CDR3aa: CASSKARQGVGVGELFF; CDR3nt: TGTGCCAGCAGCAAAGCCAGACAGGGGGTCGGGGTCGGGGAGCTGTTTTTT
j_gene: TRBJ2-7; abundance: -; d_gene: TRBD1; v_gene: TRBV6-5; CDR3aa: CASSVSWDSSYEQYF; CDR3nt: TGTGCCAGCAGTGTGTCCTGGGACAGCAGTTACGAGCAGTACTTC
j_gene: TRBJ2-3; abundance: -; d_gene: -; v_gene: TRBV7-2; CDR3aa: CASSLTSPDTQYF; CDR3nt: TGTGCCAGCAGCTTAACGTCGCCAGATACGCAGTATTTT
j_gene: TRBJ1-2; abundance: -; d_gene: -; v_gene: TRBV5-5; CDR3aa: CASSLEQTINYGYTF; CDR3nt: TGTGCCAGCAGCTTGGAACAGACTATCAACTATGGCTACACCTTC
j_gene: TRBJ2-7; abundance: -; d_gene: -; v_gene: TRBV28; CDR3aa: CASNAGDTDKSYEQYF; CDR3nt: TGTGCCAGCAACGCCGGGGACACCGATAAATCCTACGAGCAGTACTTC
j_gene: TRBJ2-7; abundance: -; d_gene: TRBD1; v_gene: TRBV5-1; CDR3aa: CASSLALAGGLYEQYF; CDR3nt: TGCGCCAGCAGCTTGGCCTTGGCAGGGGGTCTCTACGAGCAGTACTTC
j_gene: TRBJ1-4; abundance: -; d_gene: -; v_gene: TRBV29-1; CDR3aa: CSVPGPGEKLFF; CDR3nt: TGCAGCGTCCCGGGACCAGGGGAAAAACTGTTTTTT
j_gene: TRBJ2-7; abundance: -; d_gene: -; v_gene: TRBV4-3; CDR3aa: CASSQGTNGLRSYEQYF; CDR3nt: TGCGCCAGCAGCCAAGGGACAAACGGTCTAAGGTCCTACGAGCAGTACTTC
j_gene: TRBJ2-7; abundance: -; d_gene: -; v_gene: TRBV19; CDR3aa: CASSITVQTYEQYF; CDR3nt: TGTGCCAGTAGTATCACTGTTCAGACCTACGAGCAGTACTTC
j_gene: TRBJ2-3; abundance: -; d_gene: TRBD1; v_gene: TRBV4-1; CDR3aa: CASSHSGQGSDTQYF; CDR3nt: TGCGCCAGCAGCCACTCGGGACAGGGGAGCGATACGCAGTATTTT
j_gene: TRBJ1-5; abundance: few; d_gene: -; v_gene: TRBV6-1; CDR3aa: CASSEGGRSQTQHF; CDR3nt: TGTGCCAGCAGTGAAGGGGGAAGGAGTCAGACCCAGCATTTT
j_gene: TRBJ1-1; abundance: -; d_gene: -; v_gene: TRBV4-3; CDR3aa: CASSRQMNTEAFF; CDR3nt: TGCGCCAGCAGCCGACAGATGAACACTGAAGCTTTCTTT
j_gene: TRBJ1-1; abundance: -; d_gene: TRBD1; v_gene: TRBV19; CDR3aa: CASSERQGYTEAFF; CDR3nt: TGTGCCAGTAGTGAAAGACAGGGGTACACTGAAGCTTTCTTT
j_gene: TRBJ2-2; abundance: -; d_gene: -; v_gene: TRBV11-2; CDR3aa: CASSPGPAGELFF; CDR3nt: TGTGCCAGCAGCCCCGGACCCGCCGGGGAGCTGTTTTTT
j_gene: TRBJ2-3; abundance: -; d_gene: -; v_gene: TRBV27; CDR3aa: CASSPLGPSVQNTQYF; CDR3nt: TGTGCCAGCAGCCCCTTGGGACCTAGCGTACAAAATACGCAGTATTTT
j_gene: TRBJ2-7; abundance: -; d_gene: TRBD1; v_gene: TRBV27; CDR3aa: CASSLKGGAGEQYF; CDR3nt: TGTGCCAGCAGTTTAAAAGGGGGCGCAGGGGAGCAGTACTTC
j_gene: TRBJ1-1; abundance: -; d_gene: -; v_gene: TRBV6-5; CDR3aa: CASTRGPNTEAFF; CDR3nt: TGTGCCAGCACCAGGGGACCTAACACTGAAGCTTTCTTT
j_gene: TRBJ1-2; abundance: -; d_gene: -; v_gene: TRBV7-2; CDR3aa: CASSLDQGRYGYTF; CDR3nt: TGTGCCAGCAGCTTAGATCAGGGACGTTATGGCTACACCTTC
j_gene: TRBJ2-6; abundance: -; d_gene: -; v_gene: TRBV5-1; CDR3aa: CASSLASGQRANVLTF; CDR3nt: TGCGCCAGCAGCTTGGCCTCCGGACAGCGGGCCAACGTCCTGACTTTC
j_gene: TRBJ2-7; abundance: -; d_gene: -; v_gene: TRBV27; CDR3aa: CASSFLGGSYEQYF; CDR3nt: TGTGCCAGCAGTTTTCTAGGAGGCTCCTACGAGCAGTACTTC
j_gene: TRBJ1-2; abundance: -; d_gene: TRBD1; v_gene: TRBV9; CDR3aa: CASSVDGQGLGYTF; CDR3nt: TGTGCCAGCAGCGTAGACGGACAGGGCCTTGGCTACACCTTC
j_gene: TRBJ2-6; abundance: -; d_gene: TRBD2; v_gene: TRBV5-1; CDR3aa: CASRAGTSGGGSGANVLTF; CDR3nt: TGCGCCAGCAGGGCCGGGACTAGCGGGGGAGGGTCTGGGGCCAACGTCCTGACTTTC
j_gene: TRBJ1-4; abundance: -; d_gene: -; v_gene: TRBV6-6; CDR3aa: CASSWGEKLFF; CDR3nt: TGTGCCAGCTCATGGGGGGAAAAACTGTTTTTT
j_gene: TRBJ1-2; abundance: -; d_gene: TRBD1; v_gene: TRBV7-9; CDR3aa: CASSFGAPGTGLYGYTF; CDR3nt: TGTGCCAGCAGCTTCGGTGCCCCCGGGACAGGTCTCTATGGCTACACCTTC
j_gene: TRBJ1-1; abundance: -; d_gene: -; v_gene: TRBV30; CDR3aa: CAWSPTVGRAFF; CDR3nt: TGTGCCTGGAGCCCAACAGTAGGGAGGGCTTTCTTT
j_gene: TRBJ2-2; abundance: -; d_gene: -; v_gene: TRBV4-3; CDR3aa: CASSQSEQGGVTGELFF; CDR3nt: TGCGCCAGCAGCCAATCCGAACAGGGGGGGGTCACCGGGGAGCTGTTTTTT
j_gene: TRBJ1-6; abundance: few; d_gene: -; v_gene: TRBV28; CDR3aa: CASSLSGANSPLHF; CDR3nt: TGTGCCAGCAGCTTGTCGGGGGCAAACTCACCCCTCCACTTT
j_gene: TRBJ2-3; abundance: -; d_gene: -; v_gene: TRBV15; CDR3aa: CATMDTLTDTQYF; CDR3nt: TGTGCCACCATGGACACCCTCACAGATACGCAGTATTTT
j_gene: TRBJ2-1; abundance: -; d_gene: -; v_gene: TRBV13; CDR3aa: CASSSRQKEHNEQFF; CDR3nt: TGTGCCAGCAGCTCCAGACAGAAAGAGCACAATGAGCAGTTCTTC
j_gene: TRBJ2-5; abundance: -; d_gene: TRBD1; v_gene: TRBV29-1; CDR3aa: CSIRDREETQYF; CDR3nt: TGCAGCATCCGGGACAGAGAAGAGACCCAGTACTTC
j_gene: TRBJ2-5; abundance: -; d_gene: TRBD1; v_gene: TRBV28; CDR3aa: CASSLNDRGLETQYF; CDR3nt: TGTGCCAGCAGTTTAAATGACAGGGGTTTGGAGACCCAGTACTTC
j_gene: TRBJ2-2; abundance: -; d_gene: -; v_gene: TRBV5-1; CDR3aa: CASTRGTGELFF; CDR3nt: TGCGCCAGCACCCGAGGGACCGGGGAGCTGTTTTTT
j_gene: TRBJ2-7; abundance: few; d_gene: TRBD2; v_gene: TRBV5-5; CDR3aa: CASSLGGREAYEQYF; CDR3nt: TGTGCCAGCAGCTTGGGTGGACGGGAGGCCTACGAGCAGTACTTC
j_gene: TRBJ1-4; abundance: -; d_gene: -; v_gene: TRBV9; CDR3aa: CASTLGAANEKLFF; CDR3nt: TGTGCCAGCACCCTAGGGGCGGCTAATGAAAAACTGTTTTTT
j_gene: TRBJ2-5; abundance: few; d_gene: -; v_gene: TRBV18; CDR3aa: CASYGPLAPSTGETQYF; CDR3nt: TGTGCCAGCTACGGCCCCTTGGCCCCGTCTACGGGAGAGACCCAGTACTTC
j_gene: TRBJ2-5; abundance: -; d_gene: -; v_gene: TRBV7-9; CDR3aa: CASSPHGAGETQYF; CDR3nt: TGTGCCAGCAGCCCACACGGGGCAGGGGAGACCCAGTACTTC